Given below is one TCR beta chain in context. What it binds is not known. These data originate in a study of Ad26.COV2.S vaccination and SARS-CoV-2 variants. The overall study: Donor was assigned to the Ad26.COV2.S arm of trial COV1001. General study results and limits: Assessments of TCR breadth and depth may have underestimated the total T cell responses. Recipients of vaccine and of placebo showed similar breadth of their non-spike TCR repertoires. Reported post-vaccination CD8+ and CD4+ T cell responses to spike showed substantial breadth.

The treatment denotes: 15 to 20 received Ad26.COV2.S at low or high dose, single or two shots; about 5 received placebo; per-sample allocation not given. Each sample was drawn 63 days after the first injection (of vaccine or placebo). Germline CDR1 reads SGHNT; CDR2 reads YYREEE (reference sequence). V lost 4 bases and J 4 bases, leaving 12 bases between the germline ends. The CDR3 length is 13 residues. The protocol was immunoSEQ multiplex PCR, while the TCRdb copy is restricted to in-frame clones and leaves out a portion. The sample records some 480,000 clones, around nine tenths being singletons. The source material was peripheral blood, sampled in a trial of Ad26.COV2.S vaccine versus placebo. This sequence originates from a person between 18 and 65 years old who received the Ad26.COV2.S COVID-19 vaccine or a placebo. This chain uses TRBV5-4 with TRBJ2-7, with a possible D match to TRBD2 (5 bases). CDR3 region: CASSPHPGYEQYF. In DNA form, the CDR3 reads TGTGCCAGCAGCCCCCACCCGGGGTACGAGCAGTACTTC.